A selection of T cell receptor beta chains follows, all from one sample in a study of breast tumors, draining lymph nodes, adjacent tissues. TCRdb used MiXCR to reprocess the multiplex PCR reads, holding one entry per CDR3 protein. The sample shows around 100,000 distinct CDR3 sequences, approximately 21% of them seen only once. The sample taken for sequencing was axillary lymph node tissue. These receptors all come from a female donor with breast cancer. Some clones in this sample may be carry-over from other donors' samples. The CDR3 runs from the conserved cysteine through the conserved F or W. D genes are given only for firm matches.

j_gene | d_gene | v_gene | CDR3aa
TRBJ2-2 | . | TRBV5-1 | CASSDTGSTGELFF
TRBJ2-7 | . | TRBV12-3/TRBV12-4 | CASSAGAAYEQYF
TRBJ2-7 | . | TRBV11-2 | CASSLWGAPDEQYF
TRBJ1-2 | . | TRBV2 | CASSDMNYGYTF
TRBJ2-3 | . | TRBV20-1 | CSAPEFGTTDTQYF
TRBJ2-5 | TRBD1 | TRBV14 | CASTSSGGQGETQYF
TRBJ2-3 | TRBD2 | TRBV7-3 | CASSPFGGRGTDTQYF
TRBJ2-7 | . | TRBV7-9 | CASSLKPRQTSSYEQYF
TRBJ1-6 | . | TRBV28 | CASSLDGRGNSPLHF
TRBJ1-5 | TRBD1 | TRBV15 | CATSRGDTGGGQPQHF
TRBJ2-7 | . | TRBV6-1 | CASSRPPYDYEQYF
TRBJ2-3 | . | TRBV28 | CASSAPQFTQYF
TRBJ2-1 | TRBD2 | TRBV6-2/TRBV6-3 | CASSSTGTSGNNEQFF
TRBJ1-6 | . | TRBV2 | CASRPLQGYSPLHF
TRBJ1-6 | . | TRBV6-1 | CASSTIGPNNSPLHF
TRBJ2-3 | . | TRBV7-6 | CASSSAGAFSTDTQYF
TRBJ1-5 | . | TRBV6-2/TRBV6-3 | CASSRPGPSNQPQHF
TRBJ2-7 | . | TRBV6-5 | CASSYGPSLSYEQYF
TRBJ1-2 | . | TRBV6-1 | CASSEARSNYGYTF
TRBJ2-5 | . | TRBV6-5 | CASSYSNGGAETQYF
TRBJ2-1 | . | TRBV9 | CASSPRVAAYNEQFF
TRBJ1-1 | . | TRBV2 | CASREDRNTEAFF
TRBJ1-2 | . | TRBV29-1 | CSVEDPPYRFYGYTF
TRBJ2-7 | . | TRBV10-2 | CASSDGTYEQYF
TRBJ1-3 | TRBD1 | TRBV7-2 | CASSSSLDRTRNTIYF